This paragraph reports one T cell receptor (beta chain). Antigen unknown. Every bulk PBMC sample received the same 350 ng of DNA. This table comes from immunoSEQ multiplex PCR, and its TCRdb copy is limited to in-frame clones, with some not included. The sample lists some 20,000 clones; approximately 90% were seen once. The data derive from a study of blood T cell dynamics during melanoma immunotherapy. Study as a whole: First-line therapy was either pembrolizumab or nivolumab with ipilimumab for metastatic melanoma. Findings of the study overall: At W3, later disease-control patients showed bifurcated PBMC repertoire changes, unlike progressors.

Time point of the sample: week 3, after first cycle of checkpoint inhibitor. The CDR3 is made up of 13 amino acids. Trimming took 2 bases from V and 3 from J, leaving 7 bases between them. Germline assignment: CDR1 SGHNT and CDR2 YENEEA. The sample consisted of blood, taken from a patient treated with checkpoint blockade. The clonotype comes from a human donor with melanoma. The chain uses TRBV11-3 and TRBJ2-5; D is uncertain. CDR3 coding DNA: TGTGCCAGCAGCTTATACGGCAAAGAGACCCAGTACTTC. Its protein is CASSLYGKETQYF. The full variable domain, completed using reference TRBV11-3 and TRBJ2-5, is EAGVVQSPRYKIIEKKQPVAFWCNPISGHNTLYWYLQNLGQGPELLIRYENEEAVDDSQLPKDRFSAERLKGVDSTLKIQPAELGDSAVYLCASSLYGKETQYFGPGTRLLVL.